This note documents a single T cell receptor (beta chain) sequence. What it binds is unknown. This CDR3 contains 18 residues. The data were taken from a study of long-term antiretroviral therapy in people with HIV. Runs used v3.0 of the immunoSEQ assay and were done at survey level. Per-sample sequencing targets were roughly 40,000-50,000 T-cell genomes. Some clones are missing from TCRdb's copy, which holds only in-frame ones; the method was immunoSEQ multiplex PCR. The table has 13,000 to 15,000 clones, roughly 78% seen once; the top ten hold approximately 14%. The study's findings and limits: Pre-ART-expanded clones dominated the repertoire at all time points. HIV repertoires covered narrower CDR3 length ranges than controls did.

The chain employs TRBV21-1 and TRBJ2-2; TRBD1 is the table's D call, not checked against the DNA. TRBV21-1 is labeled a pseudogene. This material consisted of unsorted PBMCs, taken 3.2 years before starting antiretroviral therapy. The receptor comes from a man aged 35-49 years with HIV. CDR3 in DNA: TGTGCCAGCAGCTTCCGGGACAGGGGATCACGCGGCACCGGGGAGCTGTTTTTT. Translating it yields CASSFRDRGSRGTGELFF.